The next 31 T cell receptor beta chains were all read from a single sample in a study of blood T cell repertoires in COVID-19. Method: immunoSEQ multiplex PCR; TCRdb's copy keeps in-frame clones and lacks some. The sample records about 110,000 clones, approximately 87% being singletons. Specimen: peripheral blood. The receptors here all came from a woman aged 60 to 75 with acute or convalescent COVID-19.

The chain couples TRBV5-1 to TRBJ1-1; D not resolved. Germline-derived CDR1 and CDR2 are SGHRS and YFSETQ. This CDR3 contains 14 residues. The V and J ends lost 4 bases and 0 bases respectively, with 10 bases between them. CDR3 region: CASSLQEVNTEAFF. CDR3 coding DNA: TGCGCCAGCAGCCTTCAGGAGGTGAACACTGAAGCTTTCTTT.

The chain has TRBV2 and TRBJ2-2; D uncertain. V lost 4 bases and J 4 bases, leaving 13 bases between the germline ends. The CDR3 spans 15 residues. CDR1 and CDR2 (germline): SNHLY, FYNNEI. For the CDR3, the DNA is TGTGCCAGCAGTGCCTCACCCCCGGGCACCGGGGAGCTGTTTTTT. This sequence encodes CASSASPPGTGELFF.

The DNA of the CDR3 is TGTGCCAGCAGCTTAACTAGCGGGGCAACGTCGCCTAGATCCGGGGAGCTGTTTTTT. This gives the protein CASSLTSGATSPRSGELFF. The gene calls are TRBV7-8 and TRBJ2-2; TRBD2 agrees at 10 bases. V dropped 2 bases and J dropped 6; count of bases not matched to a gene: 15. Germline V gene sequence: CDR1 SGHVS, CDR2 FQNEAQ. CDR3 size: 19 residues.

This clone was recorded once. The rearrangement links TRBV24-1 to TRBJ2-1; a possible D gene is TRBD1 (5 bases). This CDR3 is 15 amino acids long. V lost 3 bases and J 6 bases, leaving 14 bases between the germline ends. Per germline, CDR1 KGHDR and CDR2 SFDVKD. The CDR3 DNA follows: TGTGCCACCAGTGATGTTTCGACAGTGGGCAATGAGCAGTTCTTC. This encodes CATSDVSTVGNEQFF.

This chain links TRBV28 with TRBJ1-6; 8 positions match TRBD1. The V gene's germline CDR1 is MDHEN and CDR2 SYDVKM. J was trimmed by 7 bases and V by 6 bases; bases with no gene match: 5. This CDR3 has 14 amino acids. This CDR3 is CASSPGDRNSPLHF. CDR3 in DNA: TGTGCCAGCAGCCCTGGGGACAGGAATTCACCCCTCCACTTT.

V usage is TRBV11-2 and J usage is TRBJ1-1; TRBD1 matches at 7 bases. The CDR3 sequence is 16 residues long. V lost 0 bases, J lost 6 bases, and 10 bases stayed unmatched. Germline-derived CDR1 and CDR2 are SGHAT and FQNNGV. The CDR3 DNA is TGTGCCAGCAGCTTAGAGTCGGGGACAGCGCGGGCTGAAGCTTTCTTT. It encodes CASSLESGTARAEAFF.

This clone occurred a few times. The CDR3 bases are TGTGCCAGCAGCAAAAAACAGGTCGACTCACCCCTCCACTTT. This sequence encodes CASSKKQVDSPLHF. The chain has TRBV21-1 and TRBJ1-6; TRBD1, the table's D call, lacks a check against the DNA. TRBV21-1 is labeled a pseudogene. CDR3 size: 14 residues.

V gene TRBV6-1 combines with J gene TRBJ2-7; 11 positions agree with TRBD1. The ends lost 4 bases at V and 3 bases at J; junction bases unmatched: 8. This CDR3 has 16 amino acids. Germline lookup yields CDR1 MNHNS and CDR2 SASEGT. In nucleotides, the CDR3 is TGTGCCAGCAGTGCCAAAACCGGGACAGGGGGCTACGAGCAGTACTTC. Its protein product is CASSAKTGTGGYEQYF.

This chain joins TRBV18 and TRBJ1-3; D uncertain. Trimming cost V 3 bases and J 2 bases, with 14 bases left between them. Germline V gene sequence: CDR1 KGHSH, CDR2 LQKENI. The CDR3 runs to 16 residues. CDR3 protein: CASSPTRETTGNTIYF. CDR3 nucleotides: TGTGCCAGCTCACCTACGCGGGAGACCACTGGAAACACCATATATTTT.

The V call is TRBV28, the J call TRBJ2-5; D might be TRBD2 (6 bases). Per the germline V gene, CDR1 is MDHEN and CDR2 is SYDVKM. The V gene lost 8 bases and the J gene lost 4 bases, with 11 bases spanning the gap. This CDR3 spans 12 amino acids. The DNA for the CDR3 is TGTGCCAGCGGCGGGACGTCAGAGACCCAGTACTTC. Its translation: CASGGTSETQYF.

V usage is TRBV23-1 and J usage is TRBJ2-3; the match to TRBD2 covers 10 bases. TRBV23-1 is placed among ORFs of uncertain function. The length of the CDR3 is 16 residues. Losses at the gene ends were 0 bases for V and 6 bases for J; bases not matched to a gene: 6. The CDR3, as DNA: TGCGCCAGCAGTCAATCTAGCGGGAGGAGGGGGGATACGCAGTATTTT. This gives the protein CASSQSSGRRGDTQYF.

V usage is TRBV10-3 and J usage is TRBJ1-1; D not resolved. Trimming removed 4 bases from V and 2 bases from J, with 11 bases in between. This CDR3 is built from 14 residues. CDR1 and CDR2 from the germline V gene are ENHRY and SYGVKD. Written as DNA, the CDR3 is TGTGCCATCAGTGGTACAGATCCTAACACTGAAGCTTTCTTT. Its protein product is CAISGTDPNTEAFF.

This clone has a handful of counts. The chain is built from TRBV29-1 and TRBJ1-3, with 10 bases that match TRBD1. The germline V gene encodes CDR1 SQVTM and CDR2 ANQGSEA. The CDR3 loop spans 15 amino acids. Unmatched junction bases numbered 4, after V lost 3 bases and J lost 2 bases. CDR3 amino acids: CSVDAGTGAGNTIYF. The CDR3 region has the DNA TGCAGCGTTGATGCCGGGACAGGGGCTGGAAACACCATATATTTT.

V and J are TRBV5-1 and TRBJ2-3; the match to TRBD2 covers 7 bases. The CDR3 consists of 14 residues. J gave up 4 bases and V 0 bases, and 2 bases lay outside the gene matches. Germline lookup yields CDR1 SGHRS and CDR2 YFSETQ. CDR3 sequence reads: CASSLGLAADTQYF. The CDR3 region has the DNA TGCGCCAGCAGCTTGGGGCTAGCGGCAGATACGCAGTATTTT.

V gene TRBV9 combines with J gene TRBJ1-4; unclear D gene. The germline V gene has CDR1 SGDLS and CDR2 YYNGEE. Trimming stripped 4 bases from V and 7 bases from J, with 8 bases between. CDR3 length: 12 residues. The CDR3 region is CASSRPSEKLFF. The DNA of the CDR3 is TGTGCCAGCAGCCGTCCGTCTGAAAAACTGTTTTTT.

With respect to this clone: Germline and junction disagree at one end, which may indicate a read error. The V and J genes are TRBV30 and TRBJ1-2; no clear D gene. The CDR3 spans 13 residues. Germline V gene sequence: CDR1 GTSNPN, CDR2 SVGIG (reference sequence). The CDR3 coding sequence is TGTGCCCGGAGTGCCACACCACGAAAAGGCTACACCTTC. It encodes CARSATPRKGYTF.

Of note for this clone: Within the sample, other DNA sequences also encode this same CDR3. The genes are TRBV30 and TRBJ2-5, with 9 nucleotides matching TRBD2. The V and J ends lost 5 bases and 2 bases, in that order; junction bases with no gene match: 3. This CDR3 is 13 amino acids long. CDR1 and CDR2 (germline): GTSNPN, SVGIG (reference sequence). Written as DNA, the CDR3 is TGTGCCTGGGAAGCGGGAGGTCAAGAGACCCAGTACTTC. Protein: CAWEAGGQETQYF.

The rearrangement joins TRBV6-2 or TRBV6-3 to TRBJ2-3; tentative D call: TRBD2 (6 bases). This CDR3 is built from 16 residues. Deletions cut 2 bases from V and 2 bases from J, with 14 bases between. Germline CDR1 and CDR2: MNHEY and SVGEGT. CDR3 residues: CASSYRVRTNTDTQYF. Written as DNA, the CDR3 is TGTGCCAGCAGTTACCGAGTCAGGACTAACACAGATACGCAGTATTTT.

The rearrangement joins TRBV5-6 to TRBJ1-5; D ambiguous. Trimming took 2 bases from V and 4 from J, leaving 10 bases between them. Germline lookup yields CDR1 SGHDT and CDR2 YYEEEE. The CDR3 has 14 residues. CDR3 in amino acids: CASSLGAGNQPQHF. The CDR3 DNA is TGTGCCAGCAGCTTAGGCGCGGGGAATCAGCCCCAGCATTTT. Variable domain in full (rest from reference TRBV5-6 and TRBJ1-5): DAGVTQSPTHLIKTRGQQVTLRCSPKSGHDTVSWYQQALGQGPQFIFQYYEEEERQRGNFPDRFSGHQFPNYSSELNVNALLLGDSALYLCASSLGAGNQPQHFGDGTRLSIL.

The chain links TRBV28 to TRBJ2-4; 9 positions match TRBD1. Unmatched junction bases numbered 10, after V lost 4 bases and J lost 15 bases. The CDR3 is 13 amino acids. Germline CDR1 reads MDHEN; CDR2 reads SYDVKM. The CDR3 is CASSSGQGLERYF. CDR3 sequence (DNA): TGTGCCAGCAGTTCGGGACAGGGTCTAGAACGGTACTTC. Based on the CDR3 plus reference TRBV28 and TRBJ2-4, the full variable domain is DVKVTQSSRYLVKRTGEKVFLECVQDMDHENMFWYRQDPGLGLRLIYFSYDVKMKEKGDIPEGYSVSREKKERFSLILESASTNQTSMYLCASSSGQGLERYFGAGTRLSVL.

This sequence joins TRBV15 and TRBJ2-2; 10 nucleotides match TRBD1. CDR3 size: 18 residues. Germline trimming cut 0 bases from V and 3 bases from J; bases unmatched to any gene: 7. Per germline, CDR1 LNHNV and CDR2 YYDKDF (reference sequence). For the CDR3, the DNA is TGTGCCACCAGCAGAGATGGGGACAGGGGAAATGACACCGGGGAGCTGTTTTTT. This gives the protein CATSRDGDRGNDTGELFF.

The V call is TRBV7-9, the J call TRBJ2-7; D is ambiguous. This CDR3 contains 13 residues. Trimming removed 0 bases from V and 3 bases from J, with 6 bases in between. Germline assignment: CDR1 SEHNR and CDR2 FQNEAQ (reference sequence). DNA for the CDR3: TGTGCCAGCAGCTTAGCGGGCGTCTACGAGCAGTACTTC. Translating it yields CASSLAGVYEQYF.

The genes are TRBV13 and TRBJ1-1; weak D call: TRBD1 (5 bases). The germline CDR1 and CDR2 sequences are PRHDT and FYEKMQ (reference sequence). Trimming took 2 bases from V and 1 from J, leaving 11 bases between them. The CDR3 totals 15 residues. The CDR3 reads CASSLRTGWNTEAFF. DNA for the CDR3: TGTGCCAGCAGCTTACGAACAGGTTGGAACACTGAAGCTTTCTTT.

In its sample, this clone was seen once. The genes are TRBV30 and TRBJ2-1; 11 bases agree with TRBD2. The J segment lost 7 bases and the V segment lost 7 bases, leaving 6 bases of the junction unmatched. This CDR3 contains 13 residues. Germline CDR1 and CDR2: GTSNPN and SVGIG (reference sequence). CDR3 bases: TGTGCCTCCACTAGCGGGAGTGGGAATGAGCAGTTCTTC. Translation: CASTSGSGNEQFF.

In DNA, the CDR3 is TGTGCCAGCAGTGTACTCAGGGAATCCCAGTACTTC. It yields the protein CASSVLRESQYF. The chain combines TRBV2 with TRBJ2-5, with D possibly TRBD1 on 5 matching bases. Germline V CDR1 and CDR2: SNHLY, FYNNEI. V was clipped by 4 bases and J by 9 bases, with 12 bases between them. CDR3 length: 12 residues.

The chain has TRBV9 and TRBJ1-6; 7 bases match TRBD1. CDR1 and CDR2 from the germline V gene are SGDLS and YYNGEE. The V gene end was trimmed by 4 bases and the J gene end by 6 bases; junction bases not matched to a gene: 13. The CDR3 spans 17 residues. The CDR3 coding sequence is TGTGCCAGCAGCATAACCGACAGGGCCCGAGGTAATTCACCCCTCCACTTT. Translation: CASSITDRARGNSPLHF.

The chain combines TRBV5-1 with TRBJ2-7, with D tentatively TRBD1 (6 bases). Germline lookup yields CDR1 SGHRS and CDR2 YFSETQ. The V gene lost 5 bases and the J gene lost 7 bases, with 22 bases spanning the gap. The CDR3 covers 15 residues. The CDR3 DNA reads as TGCGCCAGCAGTGCCGGGACAACGGGGCTATCAGAGCAGTACTTC. Protein product: CASSAGTTGLSEQYF. Looking up the rest from reference TRBV5-1 and TRBJ2-7 gives the full variable domain: KAGVTQTPRYLIKTRGQQVTLSCSPISGHRSVSWYQQTPGQGLQFLFEYFSETQRNKGNFPGRFSGRQFSNSRSEMNVSTLELGDSALYLCASSAGTTGLSEQYFGPGTRLTVT.

Points on this clone: The germline gene is not matched at one end of the junction; a read error may be the cause. The chain joins TRBV3-1 (or the pseudogene TRBV3-2) to TRBJ2-5; 8 bases agree with TRBD2. CDR1 is LGHDT and CDR2 is YNNKEL in the germline V gene (reference sequence). The CDR3 has 11 residues. This chain's CDR3 is CASSQSGTRDF. CDR3 nucleotide sequence: TGTGCCAGCAGCCAATCCGGGACTAGGGACTTC.

This clone was counted a single time. The rearrangement joins TRBV5-1 to TRBJ2-3; 11 nucleotides align to TRBD2. The CDR3 has 15 amino acids. V shed 6 bases and J 7 bases; nucleotides not matched to a gene: 10. Germline CDR1 and CDR2: SGHRS and YFSETQ. The chain's CDR3 is CASTFLAGGPNTQYF. CDR3 DNA: TGCGCCAGCACCTTTTTAGCGGGAGGGCCGAATACGCAGTATTTT.

The genes are TRBV9 and TRBJ2-1, with TRBD2 as a possible D gene (6 bases). Germline CDR1 reads SGDLS; CDR2 reads YYNGEE. The CDR3 sequence is 15 residues long. V was trimmed by 4 bases and J by 2 bases, leaving 13 bases between them. DNA of the CDR3: TGTGCCAGCAGCTTTACTAGCTCAGCCTACAATGAGCAGTTCTTC. Amino acids: CASSFTSSAYNEQFF.

J is TRBJ2-5 and V is TRBV28; D ambiguous. This CDR3 has 11 amino acids. From germline, CDR1 is MDHEN and CDR2 SYDVKM. V lost 6 bases, J lost 2 bases, and 4 bases lay in between. The CDR3: CASSLQETQYF. CDR3 nucleotide sequence: TGTGCCAGCAGCCTTCAAGAGACCCAGTACTTC.